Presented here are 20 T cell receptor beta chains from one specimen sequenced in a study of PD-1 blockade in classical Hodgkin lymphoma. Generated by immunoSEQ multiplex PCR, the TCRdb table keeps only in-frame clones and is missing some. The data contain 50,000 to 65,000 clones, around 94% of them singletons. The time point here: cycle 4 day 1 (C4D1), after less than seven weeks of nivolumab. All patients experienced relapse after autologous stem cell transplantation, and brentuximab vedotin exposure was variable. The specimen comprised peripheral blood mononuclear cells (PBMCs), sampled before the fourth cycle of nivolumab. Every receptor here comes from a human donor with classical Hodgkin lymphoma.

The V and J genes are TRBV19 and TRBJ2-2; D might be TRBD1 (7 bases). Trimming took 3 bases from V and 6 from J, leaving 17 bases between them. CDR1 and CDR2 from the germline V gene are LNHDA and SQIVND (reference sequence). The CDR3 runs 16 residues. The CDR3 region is CASSIGGQLPAGELFF. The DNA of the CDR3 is TGTGCCAGTAGTATCGGGGGACAGCTCCCCGCCGGGGAGCTGTTTTTT.

CDR3 sequence (DNA): TGTGCCAGCAGCGTAGAGGTGAACAATCAGCCCCAGCATTTT. This gives the protein CASSVEVNNQPQHF. The chain carries TRBV9 and TRBJ1-5; D not resolved. Trimming left V 0 bases short and J 3 bases short, with 7 bases between. This CDR3 comprises 14 residues. Looked up from germline, CDR1 is SGDLS and CDR2 is YYNGEE.

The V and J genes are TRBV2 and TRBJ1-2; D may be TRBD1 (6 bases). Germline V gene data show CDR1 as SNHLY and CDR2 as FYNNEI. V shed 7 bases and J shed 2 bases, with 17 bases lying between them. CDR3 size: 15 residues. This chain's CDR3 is CASTNGPGANYGYTF. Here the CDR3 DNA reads TGTGCCAGCACCAACGGGCCGGGGGCGAACTATGGCTACACCTTC.

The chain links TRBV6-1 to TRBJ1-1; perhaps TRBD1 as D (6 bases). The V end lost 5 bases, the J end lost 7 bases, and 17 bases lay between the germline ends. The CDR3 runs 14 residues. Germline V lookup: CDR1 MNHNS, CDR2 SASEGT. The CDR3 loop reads CASSKRQVIVEAFF. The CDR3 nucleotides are TGTGCCAGCAGTAAGCGACAGGTTATAGTTGAAGCTTTCTTT.

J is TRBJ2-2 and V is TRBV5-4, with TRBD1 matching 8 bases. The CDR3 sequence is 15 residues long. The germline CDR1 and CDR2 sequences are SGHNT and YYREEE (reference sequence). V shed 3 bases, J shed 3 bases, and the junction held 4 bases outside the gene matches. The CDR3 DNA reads TGTGCCAGCAGCTCCAGACAGGGGTACACCGGGGAGCTGTTTTTT. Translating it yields CASSSRQGYTGELFF.

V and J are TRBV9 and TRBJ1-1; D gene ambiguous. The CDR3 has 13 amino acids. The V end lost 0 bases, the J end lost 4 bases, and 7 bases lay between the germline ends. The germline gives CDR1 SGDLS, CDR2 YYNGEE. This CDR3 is CASSVAEVTEAFF. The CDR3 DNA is TGTGCCAGCAGCGTAGCAGAGGTCACTGAAGCTTTCTTT.

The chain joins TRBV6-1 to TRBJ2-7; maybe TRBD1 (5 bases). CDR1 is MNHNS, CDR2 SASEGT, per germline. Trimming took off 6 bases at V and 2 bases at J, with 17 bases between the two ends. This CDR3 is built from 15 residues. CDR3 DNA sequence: TGTGCCAGCAGACCTACGACAGCGACTCCCTACGAGCAGTACTTC. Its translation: CASRPTTATPYEQYF.

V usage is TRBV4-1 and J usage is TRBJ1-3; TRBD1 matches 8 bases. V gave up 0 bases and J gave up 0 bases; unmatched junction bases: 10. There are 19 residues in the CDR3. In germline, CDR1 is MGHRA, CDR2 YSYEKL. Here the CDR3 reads CASSQDTGGQRISGNTIYF. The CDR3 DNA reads TGCGCCAGCAGCCAAGACACAGGGGGACAGCGAATCTCTGGAAACACCATATATTTT.

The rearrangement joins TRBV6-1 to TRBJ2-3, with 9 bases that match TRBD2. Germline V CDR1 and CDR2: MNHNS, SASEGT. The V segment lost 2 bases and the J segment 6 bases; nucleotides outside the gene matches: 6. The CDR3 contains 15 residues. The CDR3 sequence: CASSEFDAGGDTQYF. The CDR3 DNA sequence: TGTGCCAGCAGTGAATTTGACGCGGGAGGGGATACGCAGTATTTT.

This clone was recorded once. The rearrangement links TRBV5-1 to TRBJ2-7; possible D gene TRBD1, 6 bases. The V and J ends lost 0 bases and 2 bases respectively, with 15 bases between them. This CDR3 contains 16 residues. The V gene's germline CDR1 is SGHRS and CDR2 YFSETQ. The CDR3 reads CASSLASGVVTYEQYF. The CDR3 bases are TGCGCCAGCAGCTTGGCCTCAGGGGTGGTGACCTACGAGCAGTACTTC.

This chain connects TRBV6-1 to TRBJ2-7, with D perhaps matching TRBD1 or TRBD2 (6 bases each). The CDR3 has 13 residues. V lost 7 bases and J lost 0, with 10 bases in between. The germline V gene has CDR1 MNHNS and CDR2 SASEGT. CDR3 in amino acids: CASIGGLSYEQYF. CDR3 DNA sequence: TGTGCCAGCATAGGGGGACTCTCCTACGAGCAGTACTTC.

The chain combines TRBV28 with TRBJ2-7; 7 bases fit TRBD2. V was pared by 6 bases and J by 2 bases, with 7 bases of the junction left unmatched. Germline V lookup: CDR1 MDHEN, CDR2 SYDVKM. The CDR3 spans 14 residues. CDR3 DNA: TGTGCCAGCAGACTTGATAGCGGGCCCTACGAGCAGTACTTC. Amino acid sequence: CASRLDSGPYEQYF.

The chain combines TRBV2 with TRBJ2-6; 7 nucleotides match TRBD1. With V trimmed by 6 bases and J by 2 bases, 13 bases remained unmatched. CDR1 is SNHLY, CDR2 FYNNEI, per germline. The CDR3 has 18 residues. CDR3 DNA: TGTGCCAGCAGGACTTGGACAGGAGAACGGACTGGGGCCAACGTCCTGACTTTC. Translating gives CASRTWTGERTGANVLTF.

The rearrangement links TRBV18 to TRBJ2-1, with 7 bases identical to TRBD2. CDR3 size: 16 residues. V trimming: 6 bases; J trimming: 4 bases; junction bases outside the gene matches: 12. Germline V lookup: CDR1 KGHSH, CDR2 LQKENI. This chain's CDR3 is CASSPDYAGDYNEQFF. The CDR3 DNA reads TGTGCCAGCTCGCCCGACTACGCGGGAGATTACAATGAGCAGTTCTTC.

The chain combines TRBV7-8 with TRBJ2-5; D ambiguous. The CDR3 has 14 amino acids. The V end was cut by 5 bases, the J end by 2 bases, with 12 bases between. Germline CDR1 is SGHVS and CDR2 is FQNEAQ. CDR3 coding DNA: TGTGCCAGCAGCCCCCCTGAACTTCAAGAGACCCAGTACTTC. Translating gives CASSPPELQETQYF.

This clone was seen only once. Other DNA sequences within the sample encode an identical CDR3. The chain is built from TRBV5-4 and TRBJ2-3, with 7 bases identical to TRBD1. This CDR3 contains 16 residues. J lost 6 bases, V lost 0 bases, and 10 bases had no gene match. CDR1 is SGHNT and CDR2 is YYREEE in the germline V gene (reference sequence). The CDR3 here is CASSLEGQISTDTQYF. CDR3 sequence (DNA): TGTGCCAGCAGCTTGGAGGGACAGATTTCCACGGATACGCAGTATTTT.

CDR3 coding DNA: TGTGCCAGCAGCTTAGCGAAACGCAGGGGGCTTAGAGATACGCAGTATTTT. Its protein is CASSLAKRRGLRDTQYF. V gene TRBV7-6 combines with J gene TRBJ2-3, with 8 nucleotides matching TRBD1. The CDR3 totals 17 residues. Trimming cost V 0 bases and J 5 bases; bases outside gene matches: 10. CDR1 and CDR2 from the germline V gene are SGHVS and FNYEAQ.

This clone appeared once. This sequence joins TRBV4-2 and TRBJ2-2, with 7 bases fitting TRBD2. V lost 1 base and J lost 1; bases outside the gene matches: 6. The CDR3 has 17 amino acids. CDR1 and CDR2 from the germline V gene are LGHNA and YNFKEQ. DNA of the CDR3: TGTGCCAGCAGCCAAGTTCCTAGCGGACGGAACACCGGGGAGCTGTTTTTT. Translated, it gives CASSQVPSGRNTGELFF.

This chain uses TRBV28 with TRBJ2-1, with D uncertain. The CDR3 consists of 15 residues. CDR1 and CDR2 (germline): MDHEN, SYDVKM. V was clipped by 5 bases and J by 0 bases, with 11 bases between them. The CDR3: CASSPHRSSYNEQFF. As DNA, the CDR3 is TGTGCCAGCAGTCCCCACCGCAGCTCCTACAATGAGCAGTTCTTC.

The CDR3 DNA reads as TGTGCCAGCAGTGTGACCCTGGGTCAGCCCCAGCATTTT. Encoded protein: CASSVTLGQPQHF. The J gene is TRBJ1-5, the V gene TRBV6-4; D is undetermined. The CDR3 runs to 13 residues. CDR1 and CDR2 (germline): MRHNA, SNTAGT. Trimming removed 4 bases from V and 6 bases from J, with 10 bases in between.